This TCR beta chain was captured by sequencing in a study of blood T cell repertoires in COVID-19. Turning to the study itself: In each case, the material was cDNA or gDNA derived from T cells, B-cell-depleted T cells, or PBMCs.

Original methodology: Amplification with reference gene primers provided the estimates of nucleated cell counts. Generated by immunoSEQ multiplex PCR, the TCRdb table keeps only in-frame clones and is missing some. V and J calls and clone size are as listed in that table; D and trimming were resolved from the DNA. This sample has about 230,000 clones, with around 84% found just once. The V end was cut by 0 bases, the J end by 5 bases, with 14 bases between. CDR3 size: 15 residues. Germline lookup yields CDR1 SGHRS and CDR2 YFSETQ. The origin of this receptor is a man over 45 with COVID-19, enrolled during active disease. The J gene is TRBJ2-5, the V gene TRBV5-1, with no clear D. Sequenced input: peripheral blood. The CDR3, as DNA: TGCGCCAGCAGCTTGGCGGCGAGGCCGGAGGAGACCCAGTACTTC. Translated: CASSLAARPEETQYF.